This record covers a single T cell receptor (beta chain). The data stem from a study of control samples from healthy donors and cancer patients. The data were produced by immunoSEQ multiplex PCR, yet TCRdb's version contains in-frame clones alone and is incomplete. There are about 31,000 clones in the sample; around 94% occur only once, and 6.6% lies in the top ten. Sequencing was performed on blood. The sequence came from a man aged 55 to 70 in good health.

The CDR3 DNA reads TGTGCCACCAGGCCGAGGGGAGGAATGAACACTGAAGCTTTCTTT. It yields the protein CATRPRGGMNTEAFF. This chain joins TRBV24-1 and TRBJ1-1; the D gene is possibly TRBD1 (5 bases). V was clipped by 7 bases and J by 0 bases, with 14 bases between them. The CDR3 runs 15 residues. Per the germline V gene, CDR1 is KGHDR and CDR2 is SFDVKD.